What follows is one T cell receptor (beta chain) and its context. Its antigen is unidentified. PCR amplification relied on 60 Vbeta primers (plus 13 Jbeta primers). Some clones are missing from TCRdb's copy, which holds only in-frame ones; the method was immunoSEQ multiplex PCR. The data hold roughly 100,000 clones, with more than 65% observed a single time. The entry originates in a study of cytomegalovirus exposure and HLA in healthy donors. The germline gives CDR1 SGHRS, CDR2 YFSETQ. Trimming removed 3 bases from V and 7 bases from J, with 14 bases in between. This CDR3 has 14 residues. Broader study findings: About 87% or about 30% of the time was how often most TCR beta V segments were productive, according to an earlier analysis. TCR beta chains numbering under 200 were designated cytomegalovirus-associated. It was reportedly the case that the classifier diagnosed cytomegalovirus status with high specificity and sensitivity.

Input material: PBMCs. The chain uses TRBV5-1 and TRBJ2-1, with a tentative D call TRBD1 (8 bases). This sequence originates from a woman in her late teens or twenties in good health and CMV-seropositive. As DNA, the CDR3 is TGCGCCAGCAGCTGGAACAGGGGGGGGAATGAGCAGTTCTTC. This encodes CASSWNRGGNEQFF. The full variable domain, rest sourced from reference TRBV5-1 and TRBJ2-1, is KAGVTQTPRYLIKTRGQQVTLSCSPISGHRSVSWYQQTPGQGLQFLFEYFSETQRNKGNFPGRFSGRQFSNSRSEMNVSTLELGDSALYLCASSWNRGGNEQFFGPGTRLTVL.